This record looks at one T cell receptor (beta chain) sequence and its context. Its antigen is not known. CDR1 and CDR2 from the germline V gene are SNHLY and FYNNEI. J lost 9 bases, V lost 2 bases, and 3 bases had no gene match. There are 14 residues in the CDR3. The data were obtained in a study of long-term antiretroviral therapy in people with HIV. The authors ran the immunoSEQ assay, v3.0, at survey level. Here immunoSEQ multiplex PCR was the method, and the copy in TCRdb shows in-frame clones only, minus some. The sample lists about 34,000 clones; over 85% were seen once. Study conclusions and caveats: Controls exceeded HIV repertoires in CDR3 length range.

This specimen was unsorted PBMCs, taken about 5.1 years after starting antiretroviral therapy. This TCR was recovered from a woman aged 45-60 years with HIV. The chain carries TRBV2 and TRBJ1-6, with 8 bases lining up with TRBD1. CDR3 DNA sequence: TGTGCCAGCAGTGAACAGGGGGCTGGTTCACCCCTCCACTTT. This translates into CASSEQGAGSPLHF.